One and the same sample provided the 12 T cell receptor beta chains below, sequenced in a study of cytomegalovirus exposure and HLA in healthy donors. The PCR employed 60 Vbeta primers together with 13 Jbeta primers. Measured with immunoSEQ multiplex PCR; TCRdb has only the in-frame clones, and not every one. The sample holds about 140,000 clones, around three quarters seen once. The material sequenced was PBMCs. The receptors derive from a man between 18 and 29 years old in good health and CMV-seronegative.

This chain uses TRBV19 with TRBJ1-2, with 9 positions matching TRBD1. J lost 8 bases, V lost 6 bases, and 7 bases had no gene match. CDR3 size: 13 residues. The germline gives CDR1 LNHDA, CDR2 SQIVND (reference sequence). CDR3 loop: CASRPLGQGGYTF. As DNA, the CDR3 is TGTGCCAGTAGACCCTTAGGACAGGGGGGCTACACCTTC. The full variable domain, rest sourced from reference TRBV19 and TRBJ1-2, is DGGITQSPKYLFRKEGQNVTLSCEQNLNHDAMYWYRQDPGQGLRLIYYSQIVNDFQKGDIAEGYSVSREKKESFPLTVTSAQKNPTAFYLCASRPLGQGGYTFGSGTRLTVV.

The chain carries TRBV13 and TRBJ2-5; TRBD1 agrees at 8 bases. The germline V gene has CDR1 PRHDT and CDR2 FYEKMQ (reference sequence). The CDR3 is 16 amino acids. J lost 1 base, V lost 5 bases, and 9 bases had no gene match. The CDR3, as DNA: TGTGCCAGCAGCCATCGGAGACAGGGGATCCAAGAGACCCAGTACTTC. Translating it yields CASSHRRQGIQETQYF.

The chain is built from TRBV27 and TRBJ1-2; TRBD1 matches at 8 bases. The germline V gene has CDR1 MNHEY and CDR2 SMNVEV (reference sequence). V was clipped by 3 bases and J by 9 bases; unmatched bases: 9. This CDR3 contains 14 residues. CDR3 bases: TGTGCCAGCAGTTTTGACAACAGGGGGACTAGCTACACCTTC. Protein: CASSFDNRGTSYTF.

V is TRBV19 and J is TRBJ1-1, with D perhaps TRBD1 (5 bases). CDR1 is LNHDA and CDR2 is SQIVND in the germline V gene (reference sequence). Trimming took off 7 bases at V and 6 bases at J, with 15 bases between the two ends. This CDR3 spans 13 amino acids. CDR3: CASNHGGGSEAFF. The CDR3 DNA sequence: TGTGCCAGTAATCACGGGGGGGGATCTGAAGCTTTCTTT.

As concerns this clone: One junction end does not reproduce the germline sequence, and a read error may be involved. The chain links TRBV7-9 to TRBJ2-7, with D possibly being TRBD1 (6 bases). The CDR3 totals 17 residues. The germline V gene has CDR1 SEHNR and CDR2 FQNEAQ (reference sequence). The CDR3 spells CSSSLELLQGSSYEQYF. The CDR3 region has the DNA TGTTCCAGCAGCTTAGAGCTTCTGCAGGGGAGCTCCTACGAGCAGTACTTC.

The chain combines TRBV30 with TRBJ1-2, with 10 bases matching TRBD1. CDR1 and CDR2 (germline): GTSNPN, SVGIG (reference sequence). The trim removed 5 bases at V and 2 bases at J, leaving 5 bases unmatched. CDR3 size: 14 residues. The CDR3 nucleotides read TGTGCCTGGGGACAGGGGGGTATGAACTATGGCTACACCTTC. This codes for CAWGQGGMNYGYTF.

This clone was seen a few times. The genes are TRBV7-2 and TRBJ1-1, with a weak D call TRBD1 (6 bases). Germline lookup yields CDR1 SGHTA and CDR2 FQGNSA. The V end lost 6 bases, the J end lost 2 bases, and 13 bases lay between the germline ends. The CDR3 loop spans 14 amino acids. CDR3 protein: CASSPGAANTEAFF. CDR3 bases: TGTGCCAGCAGTCCAGGGGCTGCCAACACTGAAGCTTTCTTT.

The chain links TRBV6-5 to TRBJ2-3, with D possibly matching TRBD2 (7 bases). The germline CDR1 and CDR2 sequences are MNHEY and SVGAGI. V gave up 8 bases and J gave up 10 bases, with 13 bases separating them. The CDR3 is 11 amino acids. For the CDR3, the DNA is TGTGCCAGCGGGGGGGCCACTGCGCAGTATTTT. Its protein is CASGGATAQYF.

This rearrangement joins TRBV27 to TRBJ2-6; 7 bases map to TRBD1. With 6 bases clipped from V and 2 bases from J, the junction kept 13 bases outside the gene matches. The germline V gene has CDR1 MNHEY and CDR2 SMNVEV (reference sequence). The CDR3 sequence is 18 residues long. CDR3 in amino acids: CASRTKGDSHTGANVLTF. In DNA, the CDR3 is TGTGCCAGCAGAACAAAGGGGGACAGTCACACTGGGGCCAACGTCCTGACTTTC. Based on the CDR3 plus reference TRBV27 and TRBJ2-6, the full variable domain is EAQVTQNPRYLITVTGKKLTVTCSQNMNHEYMSWYRQDPGLGLRQIYYSMNVEVTDKGDVPEGYKVSRKEKRNFPLILESPSPNQTSLYFCASRTKGDSHTGANVLTFGAGSRLTVL.

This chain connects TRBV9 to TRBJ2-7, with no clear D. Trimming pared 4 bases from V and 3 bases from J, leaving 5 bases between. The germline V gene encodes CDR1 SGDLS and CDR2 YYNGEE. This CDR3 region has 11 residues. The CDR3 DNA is TGTGCCAGCAGCTCGGGCTACGAGCAGTACTTC. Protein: CASSSGYEQYF. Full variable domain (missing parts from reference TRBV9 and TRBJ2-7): DSGVTQTPKHLITATGQRVTLRCSPRSGDLSVYWYQQSLDQGLQFLIQYYNGEERAKGNILERFSAQQFPDLHSELNLSSLELGDSALYFCASSSGYEQYFGPGTRLTVT.

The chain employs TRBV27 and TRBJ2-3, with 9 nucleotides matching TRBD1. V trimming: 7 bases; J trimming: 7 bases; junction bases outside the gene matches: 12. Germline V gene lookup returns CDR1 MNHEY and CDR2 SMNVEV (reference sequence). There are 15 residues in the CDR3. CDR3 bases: TGTGCCAGCACCGTAGAGAGTACAGGGGGCTATACGCAGTATTTT. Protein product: CASTVESTGGYTQYF.

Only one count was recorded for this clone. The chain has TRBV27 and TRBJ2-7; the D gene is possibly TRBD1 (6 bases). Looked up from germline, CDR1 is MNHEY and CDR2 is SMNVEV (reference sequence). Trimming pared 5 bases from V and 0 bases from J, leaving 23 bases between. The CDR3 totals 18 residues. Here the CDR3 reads CASSQTSVDRTLSYEQYF. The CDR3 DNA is TGTGCCAGCAGTCAAACCTCCGTAGACAGGACCCTCTCCTACGAGCAGTACTTC.